These 17 T cell receptor beta chains came from one sample sequenced in a study of regulatory T cells in long-lasting Graves disease. Time point defined: newly diagnosed GD, antithyroid drugs for less than 3 months. The TCR library was made from RNA extracted from PBMCs. Relying on iRepertoire HTBI primers and Arm-PCR of CDR3 regions, the team built TCR beta libraries. TCRdb re-called the multiplex PCR reads through MiXCR, storing one row per CDR3 protein. In the table there are over 500,000 distinct CDR3 sequences, around 15% of which are singletons. In addition, the sample was reused for a study of T cells in Graves' hyperthyroidism and ophthalmopathy.

This sample comprised peripheral blood mononuclear cells (PBMCs), obtained at new diagnosis, from a patient treated with antithyroid drugs. The receptor set was obtained from a man between 18 and 35 years old with Graves disease.

This clonotype was counted a few times. V is TRBV30 and J is TRBJ1-2; D is perhaps TRBD1 (5 bases). Trimming cost V 8 bases and J 6 bases, with 10 bases left between them. Looked up from germline, CDR1 is GTSNPN and CDR2 is SVGIG (reference sequence). This CDR3 comprises 10 residues. This chain's CDR3 is CAVYRNGYTF. The CDR3 DNA is TGTGCCGTGTACAGGAATGGCTACACCTTC.

This clonotype has ten or more counts. The genes are TRBV30 and TRBJ2-3, with TRBD1 matching 12 bases. This CDR3 spans 14 amino acids. V was pared by 5 bases and J by 5 bases, with 5 bases of the junction left unmatched. Germline V gives CDR1 GTSNPN, CDR2 SVGIG (reference sequence). CDR3 sequence reads: CAWGTGGLGDTQYF. The CDR3 nucleotides are TGTGCCTGGGGGACAGGGGGCTTGGGAGATACGCAGTATTTT.

This clonotype was recorded many times. The chain links TRBV7-8 to TRBJ2-3, with D perhaps matching TRBD2 (5 bases). Trimming shortened V by 5 bases and J by 1 base, and 10 bases separated the two germline ends. This CDR3 region has 14 residues. Germline V gene sequence: CDR1 SGHVS, CDR2 FQNEAQ. DNA of the CDR3: TGTGCCAGCAGCCCCAGCGGCGGCACAGATACGCAGTATTTT. This translates into CASSPSGGTDTQYF.

The sample holds many counts of this clonotype. The J gene is TRBJ2-2, the V gene TRBV11-2, with D perhaps assigned TRBD1 or TRBD2 (6 bases each). The CDR3 loop spans 13 amino acids. The germline V gene has CDR1 SGHAT and CDR2 FQNNGV. Trimming took off 8 bases at V and 4 bases at J, with 11 bases between the two ends. CDR3 sequence: CASGGTTTGELFF. The DNA of the CDR3 is TGTGCCAGCGGGGGGACAACCACCGGGGAGCTGTTTTTT.

The rearrangement joins TRBV5-4 to TRBJ1-1; 7 nucleotides agree with TRBD1. Germline V lookup: CDR1 SGHNT, CDR2 YYREEE (reference sequence). Germline trimming cut 4 bases from V and 2 bases from J; bases unmatched to any gene: 8. The CDR3 is made up of 15 amino acids. CDR3 protein: CASSAVRDSNTEAFF. The CDR3 coding sequence is TGTGCCAGCAGCGCGGTCCGGGACAGCAACACTGAAGCTTTCTTT.

This clonotype was recorded at least ten times. The CDR3 nucleotides read TGCAGCGTTGATCACGGGGAATCCTACAATGAGCAGTTCTTC. This codes for CSVDHGESYNEQFF. The chain uses TRBV29-1 and TRBJ2-1; D is perhaps TRBD2 (5 bases). V lost 3 bases and J lost 1, with 10 bases in between. Germline V gene lookup returns CDR1 SQVTM and CDR2 ANQGSEA. CDR3 length: 14 residues.

This clonotype was observed at least ten times. The chain uses TRBV10-3 and TRBJ2-1, with 8 bases aligning to TRBD2. This CDR3 is built from 15 residues. The germline gives CDR1 ENHRY, CDR2 SYGVKD. The J segment lost 1 base and the V segment lost 5 bases, leaving 4 bases of the junction unmatched. This CDR3 is CAISRGGGSYNEQFF. The CDR3 region has the DNA TGTGCCATCAGTCGGGGGGGTGGTTCCTACAATGAGCAGTTCTTC.

This clonotype was seen many times. The chain is built from TRBV27 and TRBJ2-5; 8 positions match TRBD2. Germline V lookup: CDR1 MNHEY, CDR2 SMNVEV (reference sequence). Trimming at V came to 4 bases and at J to 5 bases, leaving 9 bases not matched to a gene. The CDR3 is made up of 15 amino acids. CDR3 sequence: CASSSDFGGGETQYF. The DNA of the CDR3 is TGTGCCAGCAGTTCTGATTTCGGGGGGGGCGAGACCCAGTACTTC.

This clonotype was seen a few times. The J gene is TRBJ2-5, the V gene TRBV3-1; 14 positions agree with TRBD2. This CDR3 has 18 residues. With 4 bases clipped from V and 2 bases from J, the junction kept 9 bases outside the gene matches. Germline V CDR1 and CDR2: LGHDT, YNNKEL (reference sequence). In DNA, the CDR3 is TGTGCCAGCAGCCCGGGACTAGCGGGAGCCGTGTGGCAAGAGACCCAGTACTTC. It yields the protein CASSPGLAGAVWQETQYF.

This clonotype was picked up many times. V usage is TRBV7-9 and J usage is TRBJ2-1; 9 nucleotides agree with TRBD1. V trimming: 5 bases; J trimming: 2 bases; junction bases outside the gene matches: 7. The CDR3 contains 16 residues. CDR1 is SEHNR and CDR2 is FQNEAQ in the germline V gene (reference sequence). DNA of the CDR3: TGTGCCAGCAGCGCGACGGGACAGGGCGCCTACAATGAGCAGTTCTTC. Translating it yields CASSATGQGAYNEQFF.

This clonotype was recorded at least ten times. J is TRBJ2-7 and V is TRBV11-3; 7 bases agree with TRBD2. J gave up 5 bases and V 6 bases, and 16 bases lay outside the gene matches. The CDR3 runs 16 residues. Per the germline V gene, CDR1 is SGHNT and CDR2 is YENEEA. The CDR3 here is CASSGGNWRESDEQYF. CDR3 coding DNA: TGTGCCAGCAGTGGGGGGAACTGGCGGGAGTCCGACGAGCAGTACTTC.

This clonotype was counted many times. The J gene is TRBJ2-2, the V gene TRBV11-2; D is uncertain. V was cut by 2 bases and J by 3 bases, with 10 bases left in between. The CDR3 is made up of 15 amino acids. Germline V gene data show CDR1 as SGHAT and CDR2 as FQNNGV. CDR3 sequence: CASSLLPDDTGELFF. The DNA of the CDR3 is TGTGCCAGCAGCTTACTTCCCGACGACACCGGGGAGCTGTTTTTT. Together with reference TRBV11-2 and TRBJ2-2, the CDR3 gives the full variable domain: EAGVAQSPRYKIIEKRQSVAFWCNPISGHATLYWYQQILGQGPKLLIQFQNNGVVDDSQLPKDRFSAERLKGVDSTLKIQPAKLEDSAVYLCASSLLPDDTGELFFGEGSRLTVL.

This clonotype came up a few times. The gene calls are TRBV6-6 and TRBJ1-5; weak D call: TRBD1 (5 bases). V lost 0 bases, J lost 6 bases, and 15 bases lay in between. Germline V gene sequence: CDR1 MNHNY, CDR2 SVGAGI (reference sequence). The CDR3 totals 16 residues. CDR3 sequence: CASSYSSTGAVQPQHF. The CDR3 DNA reads TGTGCCAGCAGTTACTCGTCCACCGGGGCGGTTCAGCCCCAGCATTTT.

About this clonotype: Germline is not matched at one junction end, which may reflect a read error. V usage is TRBV20-1 and J usage is TRBJ1-5; no firm D call. CDR1 is DFQATT, CDR2 SNEGSKA, per germline (reference sequence). The CDR3 extends over 12 amino acids. DNA of the CDR3: TGCAGTGCTATGAGAATCAATCAGCCCCTGCATTTT. Amino acids: CSAMRINQPLHF.

The gene calls are TRBV7-9 and TRBJ1-6, with a possible D match to TRBD1 (6 bases). The CDR3 consists of 16 residues. V was clipped by 8 bases and J by 6 bases, with 20 bases between them. Germline V CDR1 and CDR2: SEHNR, FQNEAQ (reference sequence). The CDR3 DNA follows: TGTGCCAGCCGCACCCTAGGGGGGCCGGGTAATTCACCCCTCCACTTT. Protein sequence: CASRTLGGPGNSPLHF.

The gene calls are TRBV27 and TRBJ2-3, with 8 bases lining up with TRBD2. Germline V gives CDR1 MNHEY, CDR2 SMNVEV (reference sequence). The CDR3 has 15 amino acids. V gave up 6 bases and J gave up 5 bases; unmatched junction bases: 10. In DNA form, the CDR3 reads TGTGCCAGCAGCGAGACCGGGACTAGGCTAGATACGCAGTATTTT. Protein sequence: CASSETGTRLDTQYF.

This clonotype occurred many times. This chain uses TRBV27 with TRBJ2-7; D gene uncertain. CDR1 is MNHEY, CDR2 SMNVEV, per germline (reference sequence). This CDR3 region has 14 residues. Trimming took off 2 bases at V and 4 bases at J, with 12 bases between the two ends. The CDR3 loop is CASSLGVLGYEQYF. The CDR3 DNA reads TGTGCCAGCAGTTTAGGGGTGCTTGGTTACGAGCAGTACTTC.